This TCR beta chain was recovered during a study of T cell responses to AZD1222 COVID-19 vaccine. Broader study findings: Two AZD1222 doses significantly raised spike-specific TCR breadth and depth over controls. At baseline, just five to seven AZD1222 recipients tested seropositive. The donor group comprised mostly white British people and more females; the analysis possibly underestimated clonal diversity. The peak T cell response came first, and repertoires were sampled only after it.

Worth noting for this clone: What it binds is unknown.

The protocol was immunoSEQ multiplex PCR, while the TCRdb copy is restricted to in-frame clones and leaves out a portion. This repertoire shows 15,000 to 18,000 clones, 88% found once; its top ten account for roughly 2.8%. Germline-derived CDR1 and CDR2 are SNHLY and FYNNEI. The trim removed 5 bases at V and 9 bases at J, leaving 7 bases unmatched. The CDR3 is made up of 13 amino acids. This chain links TRBV2 with TRBJ2-1, with 7 bases matching TRBD1. The sequence came from an adult who received the AZD1222 COVID-19 vaccine. The sample in question was peripheral blood, obtained 28 days after the second AZD1222 dose. CDR3 sequence reads: CASSRTGVGEQFF. In DNA form, the CDR3 reads TGTGCCAGCAGTAGGACAGGAGTCGGTGAGCAGTTCTTC.